This T cell receptor beta chain originates from a study of T cells in Graves' hyperthyroidism and ophthalmopathy. The CDR3 covers 17 residues. V was trimmed by 0 bases and J by 0 bases, leaving 15 bases between them. Germline V CDR1 and CDR2: SGDLS, YYNGEE. The study, taken as a whole, reports: Ophthalmopathy prediction by the model preceded onset by a median approximately six months.

On this clonotype: Its cognate antigen is unknown.

Researchers took RNA transcripts and amplified the TCR beta CDR3 regions from them. HTBI primers drove first-round RT-PCR of the TCR CDR3. TCRdb fed the multiplex PCR reads into MiXCR, producing one record per CDR3 protein. The sample has roughly 660,000 distinct CDR3 sequences, 17% seen once. A patient was excluded if there was uncontrolled infection, other autoimmune disease, pregnancy or lactation. The receptor's source is a man aged 45-65 years with Graves' hyperthyroidism. Sequenced input: blood. The chain employs TRBV9 and TRBJ1-1, with TRBD1 as a possible D gene (6 bases). The CDR3 loop reads CASSVGSGDLMNTEAFF. The CDR3 bases are TGTGCCAGCAGCGTAGGATCAGGGGACCTCATGAACACTGAAGCTTTCTTT.